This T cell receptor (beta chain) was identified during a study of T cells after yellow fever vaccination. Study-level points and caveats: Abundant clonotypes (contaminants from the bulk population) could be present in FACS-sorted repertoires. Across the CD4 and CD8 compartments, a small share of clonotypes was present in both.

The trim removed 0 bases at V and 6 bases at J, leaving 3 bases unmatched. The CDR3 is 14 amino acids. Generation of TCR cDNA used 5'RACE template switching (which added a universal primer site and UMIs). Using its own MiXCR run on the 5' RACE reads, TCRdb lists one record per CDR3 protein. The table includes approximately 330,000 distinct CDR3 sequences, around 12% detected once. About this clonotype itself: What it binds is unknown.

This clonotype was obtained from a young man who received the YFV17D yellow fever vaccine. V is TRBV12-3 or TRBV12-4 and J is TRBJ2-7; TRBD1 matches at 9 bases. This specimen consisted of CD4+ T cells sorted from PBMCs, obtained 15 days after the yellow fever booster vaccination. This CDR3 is CASSLANRGREQYF. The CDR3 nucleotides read TGTGCCAGCAGTTTAGCGAACAGGGGGCGCGAGCAGTACTTC.